The 16 T cell receptor beta chains below all came from one sample that was sequenced in a study of T cell repertoires in cytomegalovirus infection. Via MiXCR, TCRdb re-called the reads, giving one row per CDR3 protein. The data show about 190,000 distinct CDR3 sequences, 28% seen once. The sequencing sample was made of PBMCs. The receptor set was obtained from a human donor in good health (CMV status not recorded). Some clones in this sample may be carry-over from other donors' samples.

The chain links TRBV7-6 to TRBJ1-5, with D possibly TRBD1 on 5 matching bases. CDR1 and CDR2 from the germline V gene are SGHVS and FNYEAQ. Between the trimmed V and J ends, which lost 8 bases and 4 bases, there was a span of 12 bases. This CDR3 has 13 residues. The CDR3 loop is CASGASFNQPQHF. In DNA, the CDR3 is TGTGCCAGCGGGGCAAGTTTTAATCAGCCCCAGCATTTT.

This clonotype was counted ten times or more. V is TRBV7-2 and J is TRBJ2-7; D is possibly TRBD1 or TRBD2 (5 bases each). V dropped 4 bases and J dropped 4 bases, with 17 bases sitting between them. This CDR3 has 15 amino acids. From germline, CDR1 is SGHTA and CDR2 FQGNSA. The CDR3: CASSYSRGGLYEQYF. The DNA for the CDR3 is TGTGCCAGCAGCTACTCTAGGGGCGGGCTGTACGAGCAGTACTTC.

Comment on this clonotype: No DNA is shown, since the ends of the CDR3 on it are uncertain; the CDR3 is the one TCRdb lists. V is TRBV10-3 and J is TRBJ2-4. Per germline, CDR1 ENHRY and CDR2 SYGVKD. The CDR3 spans 16 amino acids, including both terminal residues. CDR3 region: CAISDFGEAAKNIQYF.

This sequence joins TRBV24-1 and TRBJ1-1; D is possibly TRBD1 (5 bases). This CDR3 is 11 amino acids long. The V gene's germline CDR1 is KGHDR and CDR2 SFDVKD. Trimming took off 9 bases at V and 8 bases at J, with 12 bases between the two ends. CDR3 loop: CATSMGREAFF. CDR3 in DNA: TGTGCCACCTCAATGGGACGGGAAGCTTTCTTT.

The chain couples TRBV5-4 to TRBJ1-1; perhaps TRBD1 as D (5 bases). V was pared by 4 bases and J by 5 bases, with 15 bases between. The CDR3 spans 14 residues. Germline values: CDR1 SGHNT, CDR2 YYREEE (reference sequence). The CDR3 DNA follows: TGTGCCAGCAGCCCAGCGGGGGGATGGACTGAAGCTTTCTTT. Its protein is CASSPAGGWTEAFF.

This chain joins TRBV6-4 and TRBJ1-6; a possible D gene is TRBD1 (5 bases). The CDR3 is 14 residues long. Germline-derived CDR1 and CDR2 are MRHNA and SNTAGT. Trimming left V 7 bases short and J 7 bases short, with 14 bases between. CDR3 nucleotide sequence: TGTGCCAGCAATACCGAAGGGGAGAATTCACCCCTCCACTTT. It codes for CASNTEGENSPLHF.

This clonotype was counted only a few times. The chain combines TRBV4-3 with TRBJ1-2; D is unclear. The CDR3 consists of 13 residues. V lost 4 bases to trimming and J lost 6 bases, with 12 bases between them. Germline CDR1 reads LGHNA; CDR2 reads YSLEER. The CDR3 protein is CASSRTMEHGYTF. CDR3 nucleotide sequence: TGCGCCAGCAGCCGAACAATGGAGCATGGCTACACCTTC.

This clonotype was seen a few times. J is TRBJ1-4 and V is TRBV7-9; no clear D gene. The V end was cut by 3 bases, the J end by 4 bases, with 9 bases between. In germline, CDR1 is SEHNR, CDR2 FQNEAQ (reference sequence). This CDR3 region has 14 residues. This chain's CDR3 is CASSFGGSNEKLFF. The CDR3 coding sequence is TGTGCCAGCAGCTTCGGAGGGAGTAATGAAAAACTGTTTTTT.

This chain uses TRBV11-1 with TRBJ1-1; 8 bases fit TRBD1. Germline CDR1 is SGHAT and CDR2 is FQDESV (reference sequence). After removal of 4 bases from V and 0 bases from J, the junction contained 10 bases not matched to a gene. The CDR3 covers 17 residues. The CDR3 loop is CASSSPRTGTLNTEAFF. The CDR3 nucleotides are TGTGCCAGCAGCTCCCCCCGGACAGGGACCTTGAACACTGAAGCTTTCTTT.

The chain recombines TRBV2 with TRBJ1-4; a weak D match, TRBD1 (5 bases). V lost 8 bases and J 0 bases, leaving 16 bases between the germline ends. CDR3 size: 16 residues. From germline, CDR1 is SNHLY and CDR2 FYNNEI. The CDR3 coding sequence is TGTGCCAGCGCCCAGGGAGCGCCTGCAACTAATGAAAAACTGTTTTTT. This translates into CASAQGAPATNEKLFF.

The chain joins TRBV6-5 to TRBJ1-1; 7 bases line up with TRBD1. There are 15 residues in the CDR3. After removal of 6 bases from V and 1 base from J, the junction contained 8 bases not matched to a gene. Germline values: CDR1 MNHEY, CDR2 SVGAGI. The CDR3 sequence is CASRKPGQWNTEAFF. CDR3 DNA: TGTGCCAGCAGAAAGCCGGGACAGTGGAACACTGAAGCTTTCTTT.

This sequence joins TRBV7-6 and TRBJ2-2; D gene uncertain. CDR1 SGHVS and CDR2 FNYEAQ come from the germline V gene. V was shortened by 2 bases and J by 2 bases, with 6 bases between the two germline ends. The CDR3 sequence is 14 residues long. CDR3 nucleotide sequence: TGTGCCAGCAGCTTATCGTTCAACACCGGGGAGCTGTTTTTT. Its protein is CASSLSFNTGELFF.

The chain couples TRBV6-2 or TRBV6-3 to TRBJ2-7; the match to TRBD2 covers 10 bases. From germline, CDR1 is MNHEY and CDR2 SVGEGT. Unmatched junction bases numbered 24, after V lost 7 bases and J lost 3 bases. This CDR3 has 20 residues. The DNA of the CDR3 is TGTGCCAGCACTGATTTACTAGCGGGGCTGGAGAAACGACAATTCTACGAGCAGTACTTC. It yields the protein CASTDLLAGLEKRQFYEQYF.

CDR3 coding DNA: TGCGCCAGCAGCTTGGATAGTACAGGGGGGACCCCCTCCAACTATGGCTACACCTTC. Protein product: CASSLDSTGGTPSNYGYTF. The V and J genes are TRBV5-1 and TRBJ1-2, with 8 bases lining up with TRBD1. The CDR3 has 19 amino acids. The germline CDR1 and CDR2 sequences are SGHRS and YFSETQ. V was clipped by 0 bases and J by 2 bases; unmatched bases: 15. The complete variable domain, with remaining parts taken from reference TRBV5-1 and TRBJ1-2, reads KAGVTQTPRYLIKTRGQQVTLSCSPISGHRSVSWYQQTPGQGLQFLFEYFSETQRNKGNFPGRFSGRQFSNSRSEMNVSTLELGDSALYLCASSLDSTGGTPSNYGYTFGSGTRLTVV.

This clonotype appeared a few times. The chain employs TRBV7-3 and TRBJ1-1; 9 positions agree with TRBD1. CDR1 is SGHTA, CDR2 FQGTGA, per germline. The CDR3 is 15 residues long. V shed 5 bases and J 5 bases; nucleotides not matched to a gene: 9. The CDR3 here is CASSPGQGWVTEAFF. The CDR3 nucleotides are TGTGCCAGCAGCCCGGGACAGGGATGGGTAACTGAAGCTTTCTTT.

The chain links TRBV7-2 to TRBJ2-3, with 8 bases identical to TRBD1. With V trimmed by 1 base and J by 6 bases, 6 bases remained unmatched. Germline CDR1 is SGHTA and CDR2 is FQGNSA. The CDR3 is 15 amino acids. CDR3: CASSLDDRGSDTQYF. The CDR3 bases are TGTGCCAGCAGCTTAGATGACAGGGGTAGTGATACGCAGTATTTT.